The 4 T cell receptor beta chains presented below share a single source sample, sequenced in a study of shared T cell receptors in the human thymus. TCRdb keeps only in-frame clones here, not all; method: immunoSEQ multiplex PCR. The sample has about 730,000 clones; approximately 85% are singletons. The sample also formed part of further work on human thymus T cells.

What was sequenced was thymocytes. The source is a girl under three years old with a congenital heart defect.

The CDR3 DNA follows: TGTGCCAGCAGCAAGAGGGCCCCGGCTTACGAGCAGTACTTC. Its protein is CASSKRAPAYEQYF. The V and J genes are TRBV7-6 and TRBJ2-7, with D possibly matching TRBD2 (5 bases). Trimming pared 5 bases from V and 4 bases from J, leaving 15 bases between. Germline V gene sequence: CDR1 SGHVS, CDR2 FNYEAQ. The CDR3 extends over 14 amino acids.

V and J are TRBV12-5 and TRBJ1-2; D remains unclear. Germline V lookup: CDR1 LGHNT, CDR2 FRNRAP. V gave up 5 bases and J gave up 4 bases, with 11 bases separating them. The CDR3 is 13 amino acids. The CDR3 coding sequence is TGTGCTAGTGGTCCCGACACCCCCTATGGCTACACCTTC. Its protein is CASGPDTPYGYTF.

CDR3 sequence reads: CASSLGQGNGYTF. CDR3 nucleotide sequence: TGTGCCAGCAGCCTCGGACAGGGTAATGGCTACACCTTC. This rearrangement joins TRBV11-3 to TRBJ1-2, with TRBD1 matching 8 bases. The germline gives CDR1 SGHNT, CDR2 YENEEA. J gave up 6 bases and V 5 bases, and 5 bases lay outside the gene matches. This CDR3 spans 13 amino acids.

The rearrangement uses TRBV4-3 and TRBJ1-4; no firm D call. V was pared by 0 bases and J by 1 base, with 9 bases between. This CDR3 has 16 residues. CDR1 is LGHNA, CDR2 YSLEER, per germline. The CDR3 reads CASSQDRGETNEKLFF. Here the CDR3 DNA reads TGCGCCAGCAGCCAAGATCGGGGAGAAACTAATGAAAAACTGTTTTTT.